This TCR beta chain was documented in a study of cytomegalovirus exposure and HLA in healthy donors. About the study: An earlier analysis identified approximately 120 million unique TCR beta sequences in about 179 million T cells. Out of about 410 genotyped donors, roughly 78% belonged to the Caucasian-associated ancestry cluster. Study-wide findings and caveats: Exclusion applied to some V segments, including TRBV6-2 and TRBV6-3, as they were indistinguishable. For most TCR sequences rarity was the rule, although some public TCRs occurred in many donors.

The PCR used 60 Vbeta and 13 Jbeta primers. Only in-frame clones appear in the TCRdb table, and some are missing; sequencing was by immunoSEQ multiplex PCR. This sample has tens of thousands of clones, with around 73% found just once. About this clone itself: What it binds is unknown.

Germline CDR1 reads SEHNR; CDR2 reads FQNEAQ (reference sequence). Trimming took 5 bases from V and 6 from J, leaving 17 bases between them. The CDR3 sequence is 14 residues long. This chain joins TRBV7-9 and TRBJ2-7, with D maybe TRBD2 (7 bases). Input material: PBMCs. The clonotype originates from a man aged 50 to 59 in good health and CMV-seronegative. The CDR3 is CASSPTVGGLEQYF. The CDR3 DNA follows: TGTGCCAGCAGCCCTACGGTGGGGGGGCTCGAGCAGTACTTC.